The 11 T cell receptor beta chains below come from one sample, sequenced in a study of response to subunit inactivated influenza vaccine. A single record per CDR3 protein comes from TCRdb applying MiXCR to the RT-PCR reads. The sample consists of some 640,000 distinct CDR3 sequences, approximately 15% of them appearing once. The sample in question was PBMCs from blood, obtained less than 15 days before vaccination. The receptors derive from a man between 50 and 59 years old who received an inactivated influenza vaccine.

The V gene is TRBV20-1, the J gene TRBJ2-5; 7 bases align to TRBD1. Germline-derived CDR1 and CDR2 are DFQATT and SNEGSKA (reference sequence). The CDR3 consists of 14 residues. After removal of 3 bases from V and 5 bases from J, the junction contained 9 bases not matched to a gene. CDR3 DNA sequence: TGCAGTGCTAGGGGGACAGTGGGGAAGGAGACCCAGTACTTC. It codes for CSARGTVGKETQYF.

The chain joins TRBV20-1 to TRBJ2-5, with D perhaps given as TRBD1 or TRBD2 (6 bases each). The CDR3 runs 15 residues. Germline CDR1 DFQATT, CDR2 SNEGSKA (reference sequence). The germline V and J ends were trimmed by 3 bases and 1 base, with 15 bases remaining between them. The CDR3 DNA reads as TGCAGTGCTAGCGCCGCGGGGACACCCCAAGAGACCCAGTACTTC. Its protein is CSASAAGTPQETQYF.

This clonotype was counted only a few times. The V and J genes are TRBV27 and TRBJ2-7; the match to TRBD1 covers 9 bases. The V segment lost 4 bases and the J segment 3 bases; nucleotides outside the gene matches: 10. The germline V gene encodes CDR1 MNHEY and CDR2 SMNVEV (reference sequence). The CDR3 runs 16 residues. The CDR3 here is CASSWTGVRGFYEQYF. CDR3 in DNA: TGTGCCAGCAGTTGGACAGGGGTTAGAGGATTCTACGAGCAGTACTTC.

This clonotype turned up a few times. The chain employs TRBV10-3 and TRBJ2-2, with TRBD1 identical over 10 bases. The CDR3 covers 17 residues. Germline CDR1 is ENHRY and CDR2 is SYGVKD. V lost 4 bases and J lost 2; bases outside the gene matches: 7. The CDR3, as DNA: TGTGCCATCAGTGGCCCCCGACAGGGGGCAAACACCGGGGAGCTGTTTTTT. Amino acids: CAISGPRQGANTGELFF.

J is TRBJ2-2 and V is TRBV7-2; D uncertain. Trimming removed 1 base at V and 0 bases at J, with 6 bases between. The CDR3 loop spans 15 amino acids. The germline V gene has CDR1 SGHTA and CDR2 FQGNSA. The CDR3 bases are TGTGCCAGCAGCTTAGTACTATCGAACACCGGGGAGCTGTTTTTT. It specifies CASSLVLSNTGELFF.

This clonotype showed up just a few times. The CDR3 is CATSRESGRGDTQYF. DNA of the CDR3: TGTGCCACCAGCAGAGAAAGCGGACGCGGAGATACGCAGTATTTT. The chain uses TRBV15 and TRBJ2-3; tentative D call: TRBD2 (5 bases). The CDR3 consists of 15 residues. CDR1 is LNHNV, CDR2 YYDKDF, per germline (reference sequence). V was clipped by 0 bases and J by 5 bases, with 12 bases between them. Together with reference TRBV15 and TRBJ2-3, the CDR3 gives the full variable domain: DAMVIQNPRYQVTQFGKPVTLSCSQTLNHNVMYWYQQKSSQAPKLLFHYYDKDFNNEADTPDNFQSRRPNTSFCFLDIRSPGLGDTAMYLCATSRESGRGDTQYFGPGTRLTVL.

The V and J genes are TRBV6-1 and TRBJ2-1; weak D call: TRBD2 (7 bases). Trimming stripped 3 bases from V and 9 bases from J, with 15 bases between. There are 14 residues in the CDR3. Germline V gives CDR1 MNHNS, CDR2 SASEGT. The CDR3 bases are TGTGCCAGCAGTGACTTAGGGGGGGGGAGTGAGCAGTTCTTC. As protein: CASSDLGGGSEQFF.

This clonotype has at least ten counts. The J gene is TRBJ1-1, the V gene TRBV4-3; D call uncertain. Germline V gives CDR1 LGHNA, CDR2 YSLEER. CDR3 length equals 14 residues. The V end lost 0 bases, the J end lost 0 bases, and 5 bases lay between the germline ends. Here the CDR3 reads CASSQDGLNTEAFF. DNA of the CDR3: TGCGCCAGCAGCCAAGATGGATTGAACACTGAAGCTTTCTTT.

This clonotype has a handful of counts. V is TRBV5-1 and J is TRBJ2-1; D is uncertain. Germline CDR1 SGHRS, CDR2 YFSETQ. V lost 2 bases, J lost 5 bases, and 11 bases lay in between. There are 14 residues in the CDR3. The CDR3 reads CASSLEARDNEQFF. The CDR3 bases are TGCGCCAGCAGCTTAGAGGCCAGAGACAATGAGCAGTTCTTC.

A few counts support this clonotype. The CDR3 spells CASSLGSVFRGYEQFF. The CDR3 DNA reads TGTGCCAGCAGCTTAGGCTCCGTGTTTCGAGGGTATGAGCAGTTCTTC. The rearrangement links TRBV11-2 to TRBJ2-1, with D maybe TRBD2 (5 bases). V was clipped by 1 base and J by 8 bases, with 18 bases between them. The CDR3 covers 16 residues. Germline V gene data show CDR1 as SGHAT and CDR2 as FQNNGV.

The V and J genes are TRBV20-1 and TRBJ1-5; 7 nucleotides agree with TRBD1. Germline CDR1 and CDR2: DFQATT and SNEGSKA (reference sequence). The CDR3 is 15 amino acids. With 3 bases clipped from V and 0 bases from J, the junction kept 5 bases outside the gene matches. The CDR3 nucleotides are TGCAGTGCTAGTTTCCAGGGGGATAGCAATCAGCCCCAGCATTTT. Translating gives CSASFQGDSNQPQHF.